This T cell receptor beta chain was captured by sequencing in a study of cytomegalovirus exposure and HLA in healthy donors. Study outcomes and limitations: In the analysis, some V segments, TRBV6-2 and TRBV6-3 included, were excluded as indistinguishable. One cluster of highly shared sequence variants probably arose as a sequencing artifact. In a later analysis, an Asian-associated ancestry cluster reportedly showed fewer N-insertions than the roughly 650-donor mean.

PCR involved 60 Vbeta and 13 Jbeta primers. In the original workflow: In a later analysis, around 87 million unique TCR beta chains included roughly 11 million shared by two or more donors. Clones were sequenced by immunoSEQ multiplex PCR, and TCRdb holds only the in-frame ones, with some missing. V and J calls and clone size come straight from that table; D and trimming were deduced from the DNA. The sample shows 65,000 or so clones, 70% to 85% of them seen only once. On this clone itself: As yet, its antigen is unknown.

The CDR3 extends over 14 amino acids. Germline loops: CDR1 SGHNT, CDR2 YYREEE (reference sequence). The ends lost 1 base at V and 8 bases at J; junction bases unmatched: 4. The sequenced sample was PBMCs. The source is a woman aged 40 to 50 in good health and CMV-seropositive. The chain recombines TRBV5-4 with TRBJ1-4; 8 bases map to TRBD1. CDR3 amino acids: CASSLSTGGEKLFF. The CDR3 nucleotides read TGTGCCAGCAGCTTGTCTACAGGGGGAGAAAAACTGTTTTTT.